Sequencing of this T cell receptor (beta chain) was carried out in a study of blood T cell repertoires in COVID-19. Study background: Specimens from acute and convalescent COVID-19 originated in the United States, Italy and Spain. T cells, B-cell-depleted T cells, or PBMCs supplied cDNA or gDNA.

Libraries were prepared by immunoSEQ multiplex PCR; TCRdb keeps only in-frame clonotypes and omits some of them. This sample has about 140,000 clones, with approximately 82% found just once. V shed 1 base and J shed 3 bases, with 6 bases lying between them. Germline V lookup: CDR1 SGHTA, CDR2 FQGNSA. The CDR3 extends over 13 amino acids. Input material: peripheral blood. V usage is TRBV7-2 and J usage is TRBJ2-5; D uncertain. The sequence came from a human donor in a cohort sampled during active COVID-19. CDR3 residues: CASSLVPEETQYF. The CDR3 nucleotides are TGTGCCAGCAGCTTAGTCCCAGAAGAGACCCAGTACTTC.